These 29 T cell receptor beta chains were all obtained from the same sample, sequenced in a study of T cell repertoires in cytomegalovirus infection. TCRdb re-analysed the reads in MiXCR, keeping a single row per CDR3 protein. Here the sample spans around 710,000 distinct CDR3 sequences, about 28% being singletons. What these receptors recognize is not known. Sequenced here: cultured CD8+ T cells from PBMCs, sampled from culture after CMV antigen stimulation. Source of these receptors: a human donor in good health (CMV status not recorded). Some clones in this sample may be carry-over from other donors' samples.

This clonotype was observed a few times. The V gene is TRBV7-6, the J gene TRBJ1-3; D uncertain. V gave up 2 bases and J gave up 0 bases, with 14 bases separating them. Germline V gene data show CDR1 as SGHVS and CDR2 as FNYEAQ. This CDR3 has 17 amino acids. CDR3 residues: CASSLRRESYSGNTIYF. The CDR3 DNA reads TGTGCCAGCAGCTTAAGGAGGGAATCTTACTCTGGAAACACCATATATTTT.

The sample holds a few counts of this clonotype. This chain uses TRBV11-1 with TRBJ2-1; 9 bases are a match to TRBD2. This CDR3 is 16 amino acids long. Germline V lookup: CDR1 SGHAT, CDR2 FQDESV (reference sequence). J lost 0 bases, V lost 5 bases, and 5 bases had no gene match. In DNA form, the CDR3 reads TGTGCCAGCAGCCCTGCTAGCGGGGCCTCCTACAATGAGCAGTTCTTC. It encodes CASSPASGASYNEQFF.

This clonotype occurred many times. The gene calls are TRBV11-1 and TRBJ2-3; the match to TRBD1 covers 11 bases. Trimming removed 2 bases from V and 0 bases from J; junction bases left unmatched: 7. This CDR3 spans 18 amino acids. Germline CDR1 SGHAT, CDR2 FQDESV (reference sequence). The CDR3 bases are TGTGCCAGCAGCTTACGGACAGGGGGCTCCGCTAGCACAGATACGCAGTATTTT. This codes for CASSLRTGGSASTDTQYF.

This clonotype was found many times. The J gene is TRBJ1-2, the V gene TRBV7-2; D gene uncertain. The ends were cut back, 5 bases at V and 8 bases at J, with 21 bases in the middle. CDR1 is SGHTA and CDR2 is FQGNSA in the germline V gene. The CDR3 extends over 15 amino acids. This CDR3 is CASSPGTDTAQGYTF. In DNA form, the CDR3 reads TGTGCCAGCAGCCCTGGAACTGACACCGCCCAAGGCTACACCTTC.

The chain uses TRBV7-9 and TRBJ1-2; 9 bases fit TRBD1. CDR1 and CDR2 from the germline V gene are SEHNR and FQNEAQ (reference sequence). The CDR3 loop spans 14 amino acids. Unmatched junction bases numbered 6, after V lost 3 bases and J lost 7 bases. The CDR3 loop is CASSLDRGLGGYTF. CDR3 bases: TGTGCCAGCAGCTTGGACAGGGGACTGGGTGGCTACACCTTC.

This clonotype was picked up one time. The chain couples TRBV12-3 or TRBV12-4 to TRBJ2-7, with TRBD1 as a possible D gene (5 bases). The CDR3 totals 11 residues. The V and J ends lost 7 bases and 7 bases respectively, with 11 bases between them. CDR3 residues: CASKGHQEQYV. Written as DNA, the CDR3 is TGTGCCAGCAAAGGACATCAAGAGCAGTACGTC.

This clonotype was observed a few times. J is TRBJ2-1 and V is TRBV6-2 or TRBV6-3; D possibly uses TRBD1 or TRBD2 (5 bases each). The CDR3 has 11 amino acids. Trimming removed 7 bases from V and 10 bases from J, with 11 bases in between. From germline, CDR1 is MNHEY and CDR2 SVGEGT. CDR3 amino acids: CASTFGTEQFF. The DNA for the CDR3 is TGTGCCAGCACTTTCGGGACGGAGCAGTTCTTC.

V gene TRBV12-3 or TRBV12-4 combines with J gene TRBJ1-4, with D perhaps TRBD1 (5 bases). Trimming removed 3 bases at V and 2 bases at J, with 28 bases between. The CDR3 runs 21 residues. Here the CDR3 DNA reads TGTGCCAGCAGTTTCATCCCCTCCCCGGGCAGGGTGTTGTCGACTAATGAAAAACTGTTTTTT. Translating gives CASSFIPSPGRVLSTNEKLFF.

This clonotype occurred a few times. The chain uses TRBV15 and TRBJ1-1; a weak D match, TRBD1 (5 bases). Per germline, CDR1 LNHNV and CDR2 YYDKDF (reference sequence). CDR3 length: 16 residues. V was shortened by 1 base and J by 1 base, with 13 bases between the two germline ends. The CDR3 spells CATSRGLLGPNTEAFF. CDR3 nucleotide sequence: TGTGCCACCAGCAGAGGATTACTGGGACCGAACACTGAAGCTTTCTTT. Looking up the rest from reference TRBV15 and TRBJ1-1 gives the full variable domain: DAMVIQNPRYQVTQFGKPVTLSCSQTLNHNVMYWYQQKSSQAPKLLFHYYDKDFNNEADTPDNFQSRRPNTSFCFLDIRSPGLGDTAMYLCATSRGLLGPNTEAFFGQGTRLTVV.

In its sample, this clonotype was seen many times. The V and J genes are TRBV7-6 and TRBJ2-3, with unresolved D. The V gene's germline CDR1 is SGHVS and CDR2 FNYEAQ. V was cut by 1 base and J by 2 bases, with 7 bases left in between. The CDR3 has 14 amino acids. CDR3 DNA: TGTGCCAGCAGCTTAGAGGCTTCCACAGATACGCAGTATTTT. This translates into CASSLEASTDTQYF.

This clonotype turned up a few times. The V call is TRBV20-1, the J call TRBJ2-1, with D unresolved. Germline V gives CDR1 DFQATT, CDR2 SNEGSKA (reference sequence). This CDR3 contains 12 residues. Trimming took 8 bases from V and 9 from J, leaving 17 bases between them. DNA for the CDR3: TGCAGTCGGCTCCAGCCCAATGTTGAGCAGTTCTTC. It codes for CSRLQPNVEQFF.

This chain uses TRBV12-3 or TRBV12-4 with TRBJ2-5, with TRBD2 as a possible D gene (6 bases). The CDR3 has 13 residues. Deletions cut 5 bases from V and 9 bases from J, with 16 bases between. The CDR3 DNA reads TGTGCCAGCAGTCCCTTACTAGCCAACGCCCAGTACTTC. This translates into CASSPLLANAQYF.

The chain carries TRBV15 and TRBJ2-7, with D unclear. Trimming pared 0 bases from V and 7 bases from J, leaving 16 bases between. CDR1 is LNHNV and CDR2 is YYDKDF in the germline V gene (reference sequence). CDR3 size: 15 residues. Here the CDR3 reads CATSRDLLSRLEQYV. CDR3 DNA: TGTGCCACCAGCAGAGATCTTCTGTCTCGGCTGGAGCAGTACGTC.

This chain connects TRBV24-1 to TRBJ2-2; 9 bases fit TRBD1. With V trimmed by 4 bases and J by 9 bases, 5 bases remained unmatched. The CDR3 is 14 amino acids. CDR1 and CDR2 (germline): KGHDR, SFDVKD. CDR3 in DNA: TGTGCCACCAGTGACCCCGGGACAGGGAGGGAGCTGTTTTTT. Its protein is CATSDPGTGRELFF.

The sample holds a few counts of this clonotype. The DNA of the CDR3 is TGTGCCAGCAGCTGGACTAGCGGGGTTGACAATGAGCAGTTCTTC. Amino acids: CASSWTSGVDNEQFF. This chain connects TRBV7-9 to TRBJ2-1; 12 nucleotides line up with TRBD2. V was pared by 4 bases and J by 5 bases, with 3 bases of the junction left unmatched. CDR3 length equals 15 residues. Germline CDR1 and CDR2: SEHNR and FQNEAQ (reference sequence).

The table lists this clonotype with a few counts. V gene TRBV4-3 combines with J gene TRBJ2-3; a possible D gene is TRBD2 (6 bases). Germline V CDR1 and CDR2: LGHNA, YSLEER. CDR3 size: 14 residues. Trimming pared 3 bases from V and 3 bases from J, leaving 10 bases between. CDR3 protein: CASSQIRGTDTQYF. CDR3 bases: TGCGCCAGCAGCCAGATCCGGGGGACAGATACGCAGTATTTT.

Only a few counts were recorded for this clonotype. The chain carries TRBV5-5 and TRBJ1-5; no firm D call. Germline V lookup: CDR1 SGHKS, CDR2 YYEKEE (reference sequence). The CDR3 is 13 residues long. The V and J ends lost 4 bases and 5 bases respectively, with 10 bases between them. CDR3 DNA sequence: TGTGCCAGCAGCCCCCAGCCCCATCAGCCCCAGCATTTT. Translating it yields CASSPQPHQPQHF.

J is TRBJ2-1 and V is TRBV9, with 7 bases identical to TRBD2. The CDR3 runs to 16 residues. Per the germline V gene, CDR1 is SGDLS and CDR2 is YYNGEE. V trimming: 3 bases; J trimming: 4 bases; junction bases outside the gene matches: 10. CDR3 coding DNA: TGTGCCAGCAGCGCCCCATTGGGGGGGGGATACAATGAGCAGTTCTTC. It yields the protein CASSAPLGGGYNEQFF.

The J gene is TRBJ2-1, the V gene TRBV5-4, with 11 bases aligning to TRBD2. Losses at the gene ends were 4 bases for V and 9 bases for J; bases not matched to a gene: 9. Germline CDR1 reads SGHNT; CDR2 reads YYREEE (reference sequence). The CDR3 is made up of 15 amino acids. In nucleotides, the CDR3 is TGTGCCAGCAGCGATCTAGCGGGGGGCAGGAGTGAGCAGTTCTTC. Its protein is CASSDLAGGRSEQFF.

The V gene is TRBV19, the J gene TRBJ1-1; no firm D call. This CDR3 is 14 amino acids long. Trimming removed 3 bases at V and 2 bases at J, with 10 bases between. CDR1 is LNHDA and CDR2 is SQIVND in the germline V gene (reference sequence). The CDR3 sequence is CASSIGHPNTEAFF. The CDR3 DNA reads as TGTGCCAGTAGTATCGGGCACCCAAACACTGAAGCTTTCTTT.

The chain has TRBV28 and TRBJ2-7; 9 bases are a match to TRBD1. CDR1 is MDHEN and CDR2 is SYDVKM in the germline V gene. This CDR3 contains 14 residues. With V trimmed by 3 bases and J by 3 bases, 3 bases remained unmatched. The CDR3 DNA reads TGTGCCAGCAGTTTCAAGGGACAGGGCTACGAGCAGTACGTC. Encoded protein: CASSFKGQGYEQYV.

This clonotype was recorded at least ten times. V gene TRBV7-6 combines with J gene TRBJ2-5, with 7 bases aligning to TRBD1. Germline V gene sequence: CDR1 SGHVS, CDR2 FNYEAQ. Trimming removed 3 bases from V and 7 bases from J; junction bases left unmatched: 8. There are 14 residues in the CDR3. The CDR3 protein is CASSFTGDPGTQYF. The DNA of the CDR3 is TGTGCCAGCAGCTTTACAGGGGACCCGGGGACCCAGTACTTC.

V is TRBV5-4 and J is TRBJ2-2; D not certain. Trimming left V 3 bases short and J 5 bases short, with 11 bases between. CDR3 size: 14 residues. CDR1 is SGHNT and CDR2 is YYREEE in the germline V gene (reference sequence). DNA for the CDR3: TGTGCCAGCAGCTATCGATCCGGAACCGGGGAGCTGTTTTTT. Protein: CASSYRSGTGELFF.

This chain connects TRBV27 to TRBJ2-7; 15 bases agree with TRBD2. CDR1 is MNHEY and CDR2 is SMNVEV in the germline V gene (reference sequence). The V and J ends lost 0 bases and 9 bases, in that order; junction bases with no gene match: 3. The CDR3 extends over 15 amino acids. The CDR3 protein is CASSLSGTSGGWQYF. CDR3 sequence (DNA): TGTGCCAGCAGTTTATCAGGGACTAGCGGGGGGTGGCAGTACTTC.

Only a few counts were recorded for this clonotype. This CDR3 reads CASSLTSQAIREQFF. CDR3 bases: TGTGCCAGCAGCTTAACAAGTCAAGCAATCCGTGAGCAGTTCTTC. The chain links TRBV7-3 to TRBJ2-1; D call uncertain. V was cut by 0 bases and J by 9 bases, with 15 bases left in between. CDR1 and CDR2 (germline): SGHTA, FQGTGA. This CDR3 region has 15 residues.

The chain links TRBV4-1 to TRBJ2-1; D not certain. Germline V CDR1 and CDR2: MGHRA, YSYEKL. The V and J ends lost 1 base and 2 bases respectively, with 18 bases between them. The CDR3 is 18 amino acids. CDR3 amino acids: CASSQGFRKGNPYNEQFF. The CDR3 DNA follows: TGCGCCAGCAGCCAAGGATTTAGGAAAGGGAACCCCTACAATGAGCAGTTCTTC.

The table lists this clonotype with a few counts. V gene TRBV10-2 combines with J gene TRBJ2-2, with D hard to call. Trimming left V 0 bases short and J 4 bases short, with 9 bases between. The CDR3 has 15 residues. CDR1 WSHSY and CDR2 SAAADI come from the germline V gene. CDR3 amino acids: CASSESPFVTGELFF. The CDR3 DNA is TGCGCCAGCAGTGAGTCCCCCTTCGTCACCGGGGAGCTGTTTTTT.

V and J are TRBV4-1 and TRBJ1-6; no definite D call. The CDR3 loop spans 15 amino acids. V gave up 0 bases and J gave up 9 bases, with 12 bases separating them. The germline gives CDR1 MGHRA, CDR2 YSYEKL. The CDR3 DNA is TGCGCCAGCAGCCAAGATTGGCGACTGGGTTCACCCCTCCACTTT. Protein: CASSQDWRLGSPLHF.

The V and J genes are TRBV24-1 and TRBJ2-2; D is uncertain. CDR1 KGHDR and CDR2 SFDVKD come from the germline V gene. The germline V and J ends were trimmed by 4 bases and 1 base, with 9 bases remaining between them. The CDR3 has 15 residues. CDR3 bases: TGTGCCACCAGTGACCCCGACTGGAACACCGGGGAGCTGTTTTTT. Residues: CATSDPDWNTGELFF.